Sequencing of this T cell receptor beta chain was carried out in a study of beta chain features in type 1 diabetes. As every portion of the isolated RNA was reverse transcribed, the sequencing read expressed TCRB transcripts. Method: immunoSEQ multiplex PCR; TCRdb's copy keeps in-frame clones and lacks some. The sample holds a few hundred thousand clones; around 13% are singletons and the top ten take around 0.035%. The authors sorted CD4+ naive, central memory, regulatory and stem cell-like memory cells via CD45RO/CCR7/CD25/CD127/CD95/CD27. The ends were cut back, 0 bases at V and 6 bases at J, with 9 bases in the middle. The CDR3 extends over 14 amino acids. In this sample, this clone turned up many times.

This chain uses TRBV23-1 with TRBJ2-4; D unclear. TRBV23-1 is marked as an open reading frame, function uncertain. The sample comprised naive CD4+ T cells from blood. This receptor was identified in a man aged 25-45 years in good health. Written as DNA, the CDR3 is TGCGCCAGCAGTCAATCGGGCAGGATAAACATTCAGTACTTC. It yields the protein CASSQSGRINIQYF.